This T cell receptor (beta chain) was obtained from a study of EBV T-cell therapy then PD-1 blockade in nasopharyngeal carcinoma. Documented treatment: AdE1-LMPpoly-expanded autologous EBV-specific T-cell therapy followed by anti-PD-1 nivolumab. The method was immunoSEQ multiplex PCR; TCRdb's version includes in-frame clones alone and lacks a portion of them. This table holds about 22,000 clones, approximately 80% found once. In regard to this clone: Its antigen is undetermined.

This sequence originates from a man aged 40-49 years with nasopharyngeal carcinoma. The sample here was CD8+ T cells from blood, taken at day -245 from a patient whose treatment included autologous EBV-specific T cells and nivolumab.

CDR3 protein: CASSRAGHRILTNEKLFF. CDR3 DNA sequence: TGTGCCAGCAGCCGGGCGGGACACAGAATCCTTACGAATGAAAAACTGTTTTTT. The V gene is TRBV7-2, the J gene TRBJ1-4; the D gene is possibly TRBD1 (6 bases). V was trimmed by 5 bases and J by 5 bases, leaving 24 bases between them. CDR3 length equals 18 residues. In germline, CDR1 is SGHTA, CDR2 FQGNSA.